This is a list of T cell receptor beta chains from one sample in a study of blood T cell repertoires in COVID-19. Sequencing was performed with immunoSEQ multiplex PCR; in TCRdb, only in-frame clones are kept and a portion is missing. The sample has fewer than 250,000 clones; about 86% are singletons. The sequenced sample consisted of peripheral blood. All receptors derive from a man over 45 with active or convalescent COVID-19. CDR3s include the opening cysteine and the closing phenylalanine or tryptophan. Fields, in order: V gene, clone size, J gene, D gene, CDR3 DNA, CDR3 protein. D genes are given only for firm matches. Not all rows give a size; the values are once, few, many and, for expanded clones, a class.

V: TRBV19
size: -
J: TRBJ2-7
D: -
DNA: TGTGCCAGTAGTATATCCTCTAGTAGCTCCTACGAGCAGTACTTC
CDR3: CASSISSSSSYEQYF

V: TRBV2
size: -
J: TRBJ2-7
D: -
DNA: TGTGCCAGCAGTGAGTTGGGGGGGGCGAACGAGCAGTACTTC
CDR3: CASSELGGANEQYF

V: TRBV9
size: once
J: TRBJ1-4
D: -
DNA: TGTGCCAGCAGCGTAGGGGGAGGCTCGGATGAAAAACTGTTTTTT
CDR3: CASSVGGGSDEKLFF

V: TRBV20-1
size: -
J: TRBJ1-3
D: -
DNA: TGCAGTGCTAGTGCAGGACACAACTCTGGAAACACCATATATTTT
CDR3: CSASAGHNSGNTIYF

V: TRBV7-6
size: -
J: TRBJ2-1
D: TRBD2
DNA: TGTGCCAGCAGCTCCCGAACAATGCTAGCGGGAGTGGGGTTCTACAATGAGCAGTTCTTC
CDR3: CASSSRTMLAGVGFYNEQFF

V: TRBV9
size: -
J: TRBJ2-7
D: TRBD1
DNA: TGTGCCAGCAGCGGCCGGGACAGGACCAGCTCCTACGAGCAGTACTTC
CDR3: CASSGRDRTSSYEQYF

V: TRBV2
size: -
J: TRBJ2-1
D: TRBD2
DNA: TGTGCCAGCAGGAAACTAGCGGGAGTGGGAAATGAGCAGTTCTTC
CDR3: CASRKLAGVGNEQFF

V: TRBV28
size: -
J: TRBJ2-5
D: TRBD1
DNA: TGTGCCAGCAGCTCCTTCGAGGACAGGTATCCCCAGTACCAAGAGACCCAGTACTTC
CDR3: CASSSFEDRYPQYQETQYF

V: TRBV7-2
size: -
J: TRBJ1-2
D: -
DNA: TGTGCCAGCAGCTTAACCAGGGAGGGTGGCTACACCTTC
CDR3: CASSLTREGGYTF

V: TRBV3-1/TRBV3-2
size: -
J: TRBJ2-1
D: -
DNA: TGTGCCAGCAGCCAAGGACTTTACAATGAGCAGTTCTTC
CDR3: CASSQGLYNEQFF

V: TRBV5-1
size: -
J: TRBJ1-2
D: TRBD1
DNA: TGCGCCAGCAGCTTGGCCGGCCAGGGGGGAATTGGCTATGGCTACACCTTC
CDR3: CASSLAGQGGIGYGYTF

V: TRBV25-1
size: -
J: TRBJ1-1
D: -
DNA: TGTGCCAGCAGTGAATACAACAGGGCGGGTGAAGCTTTCTTT
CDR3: CASSEYNRAGEAFF

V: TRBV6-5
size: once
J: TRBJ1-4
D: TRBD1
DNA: TGTGCCAGCAGGCCCAACAGGGGGGGTGAAAAACTGTTTTTT
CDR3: CASRPNRGGEKLFF

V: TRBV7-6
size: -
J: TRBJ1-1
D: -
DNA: TGTGCCAGCAGCTTAGGACAGCGTTGGAGCACTGAAGCTTTCTTT
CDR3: CASSLGQRWSTEAFF

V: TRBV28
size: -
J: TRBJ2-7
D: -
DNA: TGTGCCAGCAGTTTAGCCGGGGTCCCCACCTACGAGCAGTACTTC
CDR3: CASSLAGVPTYEQYF

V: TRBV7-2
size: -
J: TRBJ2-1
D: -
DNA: TGTGCCAGCAGCTTAGCGCTCGGGAACAATGAGCAGTTCTTC
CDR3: CASSLALGNNEQFF

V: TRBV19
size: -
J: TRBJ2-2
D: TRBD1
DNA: TGTGCCAGTAGTATGAATGTCCACGGCCAGGGGGTCCTACTTAACACCGGGGAGCTGTTTTTT
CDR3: CASSMNVHGQGVLLNTGELFF

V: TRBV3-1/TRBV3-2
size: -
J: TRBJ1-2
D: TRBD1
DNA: TGTGCCAGCAGCCAATGGGACAGGGTCTATGGCTACACCTTC
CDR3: CASSQWDRVYGYTF

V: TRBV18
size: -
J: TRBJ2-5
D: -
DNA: TGTGCCAGCTCACGGCTAATAGCGGAGTTCCAAGAGACCCAGTACTTC
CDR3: CASSRLIAEFQETQYF

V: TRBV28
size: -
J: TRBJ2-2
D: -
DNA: TGTGCCAGCAGTTTGACAGGCACGAACACCGGGGAGCTGTTTTTT
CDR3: CASSLTGTNTGELFF

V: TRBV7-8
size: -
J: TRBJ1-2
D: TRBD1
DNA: TGTGCCAGCAGCCCTAGGGTTTCGGACAGGGTTAACTATGGCTACACCTTC
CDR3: CASSPRVSDRVNYGYTF

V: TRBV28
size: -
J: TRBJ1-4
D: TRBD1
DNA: TGTGCCAGCACCCCGGACAGGGAAGATGAAAAACTGTTTTTT
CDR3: CASTPDREDEKLFF

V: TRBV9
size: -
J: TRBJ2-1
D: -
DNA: TGTGCCAGCAGGGTTTGGGGGGAGAAGTCCTACAATGAGCAGTTCTTC
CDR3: CASRVWGEKSYNEQFF

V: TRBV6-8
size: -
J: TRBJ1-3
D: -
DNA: TGTGCCAGCAGTTACCGGGGAGTCAACTCTGGAAACACCATATATTTT
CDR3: CASSYRGVNSGNTIYF

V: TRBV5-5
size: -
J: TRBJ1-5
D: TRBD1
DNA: TGTGCCAGCAGCCCGGGGACAGGGGCTTATAGCAATCAGCCCCAGCATTTT
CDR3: CASSPGTGAYSNQPQHF

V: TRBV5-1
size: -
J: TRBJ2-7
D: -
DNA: TGCGCCAGCAGCTTACCAGCCTACGAGCAGTACTTC
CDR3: CASSLPAYEQYF

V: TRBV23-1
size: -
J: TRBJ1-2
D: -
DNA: TGCGCCAGCAGTCAATTAACAGGGCTAACGGGGTATGGCTACACCTTC
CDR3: CASSQLTGLTGYGYTF

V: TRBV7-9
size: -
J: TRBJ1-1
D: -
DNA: TGTGCCAGCGGGGCCCTTTTTGAAGCTTTCTTT
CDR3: CASGALFEAFF

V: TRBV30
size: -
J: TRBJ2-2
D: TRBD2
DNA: TGTGCCTGGGGGCGGGAGGGCCGTGATGGGGAGCTGTTTTTT
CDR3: CAWGREGRDGELFF

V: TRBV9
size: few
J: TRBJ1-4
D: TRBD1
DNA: TGTGCCAGCAGCGTAGAGGGGGCCCGAAGTGAAAAACTGTTTTTT
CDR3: CASSVEGARSEKLFF

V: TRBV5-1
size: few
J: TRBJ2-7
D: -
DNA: TGCGCCAGCAGCTTGGCCGGCGGGACCTACGAGCAGTACTTC
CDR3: CASSLAGGTYEQYF

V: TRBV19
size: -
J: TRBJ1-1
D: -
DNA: TGTGCCAGTAGTATAAACCCCGGAGCCGGTGAAGCTTTCTTT
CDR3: CASSINPGAGEAFF

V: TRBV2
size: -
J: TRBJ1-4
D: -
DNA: TGTGCCAGCGGAGCGTCGGGTGAAAAACTGTTTTTT
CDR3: CASGASGEKLFF

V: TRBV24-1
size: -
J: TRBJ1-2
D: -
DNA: TGTGCCACCAGTGATTTGGGGAGGGGATATGGCTACACCTTC
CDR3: CATSDLGRGYGYTF

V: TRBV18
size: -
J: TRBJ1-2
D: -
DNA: TGTGCCAGCTCACCAGGAGTTGGCTACACCTTC
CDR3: CASSPGVGYTF

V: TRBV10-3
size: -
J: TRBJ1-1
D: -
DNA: TGTGCCATCAGTACGGGGGGAAAAAAAACTGAAGCTTTCTTT
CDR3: CAISTGGKKTEAFF

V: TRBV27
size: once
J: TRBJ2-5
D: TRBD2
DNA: TGTGCCAGCAGTTTGATTATGACTAGCGGGAGAAGGGGGGAGACCCAGTACTTC
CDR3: CASSLIMTSGRRGETQYF

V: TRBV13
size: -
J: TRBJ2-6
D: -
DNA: TGTGCCAGCAGCTTATTGGCCTCTGGGGCCAACGTCCTGACTTTC
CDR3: CASSLLASGANVLTF

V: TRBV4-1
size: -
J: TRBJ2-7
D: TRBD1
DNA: TGCGCCAGCAGCCATCCGGGACAGGGCAAAACTTCCTACGAGCAGTACTTC
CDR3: CASSHPGQGKTSYEQYF

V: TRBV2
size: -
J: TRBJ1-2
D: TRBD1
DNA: TGTGCCAGCACACAGGGGATTAACTATGGCTACACCTTC
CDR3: CASTQGINYGYTF

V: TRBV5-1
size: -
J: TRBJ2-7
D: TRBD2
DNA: TGCGCCAGCAGCTACGGCGGGAGACGATCGACAGACTACGAGCAGTACTTC
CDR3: CASSYGGRRSTDYEQYF

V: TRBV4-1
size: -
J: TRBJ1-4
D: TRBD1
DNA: TGCGCCAGCAGCCCCCCGGACAGGGAGTCCCCTAAACTGTTTTTT
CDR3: CASSPPDRESPKLFF

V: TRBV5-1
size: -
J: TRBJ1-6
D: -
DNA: TGCGCCAGCAGCTTGGCGGGGGTTTTCGAACCCCTCCACTTT
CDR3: CASSLAGVFEPLHF

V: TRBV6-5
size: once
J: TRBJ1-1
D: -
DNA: TGTGCCAGCAGAAGAGCCACTGAAGCTTTCTTT
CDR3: CASRRATEAFF

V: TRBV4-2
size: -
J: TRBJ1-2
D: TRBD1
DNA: TGTGCCAGCAGCCCTGGACAGGGTAGTGGCTACACCTTC
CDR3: CASSPGQGSGYTF

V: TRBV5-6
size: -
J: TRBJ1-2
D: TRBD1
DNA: TGTGCCAGCAGACGGACAGGGGGTGCCCACGGGGGCTACACCTTC
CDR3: CASRRTGGAHGGYTF

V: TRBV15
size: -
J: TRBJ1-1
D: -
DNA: TGTGCCACCAGCAGAGTCCCCGGGGGGGGTGAAGCTTTCTTT
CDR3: CATSRVPGGGEAFF

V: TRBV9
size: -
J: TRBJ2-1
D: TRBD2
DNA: TGTGCCAGCAGTGGAAGTAGCGGGAGTGACAATGAGCAGTTCTTC
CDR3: CASSGSSGSDNEQFF

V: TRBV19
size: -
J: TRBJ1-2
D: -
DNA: TGTGCCAGTAGTATTGCGGCAGGGAACTATGGCTACACCTTC
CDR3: CASSIAAGNYGYTF

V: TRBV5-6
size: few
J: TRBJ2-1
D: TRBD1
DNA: TGTGCCAGCAGCCCCCGTGTGGGGACAGCGGCCTACAATGAGCAGTTCTTC
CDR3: CASSPRVGTAAYNEQFF

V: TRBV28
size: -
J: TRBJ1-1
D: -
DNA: TGTGCCAGCAGGAGGCAGGGGATCACTGAAGCTTTCTTT
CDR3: CASRRQGITEAFF

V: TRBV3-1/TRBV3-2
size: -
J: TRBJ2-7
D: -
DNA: TGTGCCAGCAGCTCAAGAAGGAGCAGGGAAGGGACCTACGAGCAGTACTTC
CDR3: CASSSRRSREGTYEQYF

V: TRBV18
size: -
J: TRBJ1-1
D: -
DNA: TGTGCCAGCTCACCACCACAACTGGCAGGGTTGGTTGAAGCTTTCTTT
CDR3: CASSPPQLAGLVEAFF

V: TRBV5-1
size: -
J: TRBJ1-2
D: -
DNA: TGCGCCAGCAGCTCTCCTCGCGCCTCCCGAAACTACACCTTC
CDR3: CASSSPRASRNYTF

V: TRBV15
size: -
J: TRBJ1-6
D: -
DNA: TGTGCCACCAGCAGAGGACAGACCCGCCCGGATAATTCACCCCTCCACTTT
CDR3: CATSRGQTRPDNSPLHF

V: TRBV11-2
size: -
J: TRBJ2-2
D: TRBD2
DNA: TGTGCCAGCAGCTCGGGAGGGCCCACCGGGGAGCTGTTTTTT
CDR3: CASSSGGPTGELFF

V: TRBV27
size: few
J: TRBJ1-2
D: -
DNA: TGTGCCAGCAGCCTTCCGGGGAGGGGCTACACCTTC
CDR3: CASSLPGRGYTF

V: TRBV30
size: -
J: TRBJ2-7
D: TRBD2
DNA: TGTGCCTGGAGTGTACAAGCGGGACGTGTGGGCGAGCAGTACTTC
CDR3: CAWSVQAGRVGEQYF

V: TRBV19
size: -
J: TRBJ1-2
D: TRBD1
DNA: TGTGCCAGTAACCAGGGGGCGCGTGGCTACACCTTC
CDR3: CASNQGARGYTF

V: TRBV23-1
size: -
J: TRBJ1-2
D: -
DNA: TGCGCCAGCAGTCATCCCTGTTCTGATGGGCTCGGCTACACCTTC
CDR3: CASSHPCSDGLGYTF